Detailed here is one T cell receptor (beta chain). Its antigen is not identified. The sample holds other DNA sequences that translate to the same CDR3. Culture lasted roughly 9 days before CD4+ T cell isolation. The person had a PCR-confirmed SARS-CoV-2 infection during March to December 2020. Each participant received a vaccine that was either BNT162b2 or mRNA-1273, given as two doses. This specimen comes from a study of vaccination effects on CD4 cells after COVID-19. For the study at large: With the ViraFEST assay, the study expanded antigen-specific CD4+ T cells using viral peptide pools, then sequenced them.

V was trimmed by 0 bases and J by 0 bases, leaving 6 bases between them. CDR3 length equals 15 residues. Germline values: CDR1 SGHTA, CDR2 FQGNSA. TCRdb's copy holds only in-frame clones and misses some; the assay was immunoSEQ multiplex PCR. The sample contains 45,000 to 55,000 clones, about 74% of which appear only once. The V gene is TRBV7-2, the J gene TRBJ2-1, with D perhaps TRBD2 (5 bases). The source of this sequence is a human donor who had a prior SARS-CoV-2 infection. The material was CD4+ T cells from PBMCs cultured without peptide, obtained after COVID-19 vaccination. The CDR3 loop is CASSLAGVSYNEQFF. In DNA form, the CDR3 reads TGTGCCAGCAGCTTAGCGGGAGTCTCCTACAATGAGCAGTTCTTC. Full variable domain (rest looked up from reference TRBV7-2 and TRBJ2-1): GAGVSQSPSNKVTEKGKDVELRCDPISGHTALYWYRQSLGQGLEFLIYFQGNSAPDKSGLPSDRFSAERTGGSVSTLTIQRTQQEDSAVYLCASSLAGVSYNEQFFGPGTRLTVL.